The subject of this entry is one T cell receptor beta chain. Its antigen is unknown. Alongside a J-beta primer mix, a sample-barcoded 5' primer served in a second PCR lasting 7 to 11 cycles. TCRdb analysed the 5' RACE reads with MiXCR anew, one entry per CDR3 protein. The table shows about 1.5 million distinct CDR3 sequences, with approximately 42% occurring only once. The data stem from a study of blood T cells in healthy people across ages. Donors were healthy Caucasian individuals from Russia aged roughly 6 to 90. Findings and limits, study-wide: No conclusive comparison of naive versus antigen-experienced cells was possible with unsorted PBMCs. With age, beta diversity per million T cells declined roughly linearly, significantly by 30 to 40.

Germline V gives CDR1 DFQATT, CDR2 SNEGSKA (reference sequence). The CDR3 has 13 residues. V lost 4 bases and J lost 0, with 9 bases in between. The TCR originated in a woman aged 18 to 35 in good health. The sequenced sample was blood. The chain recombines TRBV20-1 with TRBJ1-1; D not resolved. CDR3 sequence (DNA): TGCAGTGCTACGTTGGTAGTGAACACTGAAGCTTTCTTT. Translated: CSATLVVNTEAFF.